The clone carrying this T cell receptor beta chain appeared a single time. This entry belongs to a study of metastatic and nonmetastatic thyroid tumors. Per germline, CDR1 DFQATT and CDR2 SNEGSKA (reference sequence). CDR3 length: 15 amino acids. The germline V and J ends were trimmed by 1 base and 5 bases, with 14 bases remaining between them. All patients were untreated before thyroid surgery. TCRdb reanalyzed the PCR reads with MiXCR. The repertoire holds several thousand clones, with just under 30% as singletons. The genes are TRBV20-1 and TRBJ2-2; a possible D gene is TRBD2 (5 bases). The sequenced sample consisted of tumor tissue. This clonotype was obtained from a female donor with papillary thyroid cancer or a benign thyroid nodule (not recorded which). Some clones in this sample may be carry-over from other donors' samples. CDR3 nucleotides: TGCAGTGCTAGAGGAGGTCTAGCAGTTACCGGGGAGCTGTTTTTT. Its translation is CSARGGLAVTGELFF.